The T cell receptor beta chain under discussion was sequenced for a study of cytomegalovirus exposure and HLA in healthy donors. Study findings and constraints: Later analysis indicated greater clonal expansion among HLA-associated TCR beta chains than among equally common other chains. The dataset shows that most TCR sequences were rare, while some public TCRs occurred in many donors. Donors belonging to an Asian-associated ancestry cluster reportedly showed fewer N-insertions in productive TCRs than the approximately 690-donor mean, according to what a later analysis found. There were a few CMV-associated chains whose specificity for CMV antigens was confirmed in vitro.

The primer mix had 60 Vbeta and 13 Jbeta primers. Some clones are missing from TCRdb's copy, which holds only in-frame ones; the method was immunoSEQ multiplex PCR. The sample lists roughly 140,000 clones; around 82% were seen once. Regarding this clone: Its antigen is as yet unknown.

Source material: PBMCs. This TCR came from a middle-aged woman in good health and CMV-seropositive.

The CDR3 nucleotides are TGCAGCGTCCAAACGGACAGGGGGGAGGGGCCCCAGCATTTT. It specifies CSVQTDRGEGPQHF. The rearrangement uses TRBV29-1 and TRBJ1-5; 10 bases are shared with TRBD1. The V segment lost 6 bases and the J segment 9 bases; nucleotides outside the gene matches: 11. The CDR3 consists of 14 residues. CDR1 is SQVTM, CDR2 ANQGSEA, per germline.